This record looks at one T cell receptor beta chain sequence and its context. This record belongs to a study of CD8 T cells in Susac syndrome. Study at large: Each patient with Susac syndrome, at the time of blood draw, was therapy-naive, on corticosteroids, or on intravenous immunoglobulin alone.

The RNA, about 0.5 to 1 ug, was put through reverse transcription using random hexamers. TCRdb recomputed calls from the immunoSEQ multiplex PCR reads with MiXCR, one row per CDR3 protein. The repertoire includes 150,000 to 200,000 distinct CDR3 sequences, around 90% of them detected once, and 0.075% to 0.095% sits in the top ten. The V and J ends lost 6 bases and 4 bases, in that order; junction bases with no gene match: 9. The CDR3 contains 16 residues. Germline lookup yields CDR1 MDHEN and CDR2 SYDVKM. Sequencing was performed on CD4+ T cells from PBMCs. The source of this sequence is a human donor with Susac syndrome. V gene TRBV28 combines with J gene TRBJ2-3; 11 nucleotides match TRBD2. In DNA, the CDR3 is TGTGCCAGCAGCGATCCTAGCGGGAGGTATGCAGATACGCAGTATTTT. Translation gives CASSDPSGRYADTQYF.